One and the same sample provided the 23 T cell receptor beta chains below, sequenced in a study of Ad26.COV2.S vaccination and SARS-CoV-2 variants. Treatment indicated: about 20 received Ad26.COV2.S at low or high dose, single or two shots; several received placebo; per-sample allocation not given. Collection of the samples took place on day 63 after the first injection of vaccine or placebo. The assay was immunoSEQ multiplex PCR, and TCRdb's table has in-frame clones only and misses some. The table shows roughly 420,000 clones, with 80% to 90% occurring only once. Sequencing used peripheral blood, obtained in a trial of Ad26.COV2.S vaccine versus placebo. The receptor source for this set is a person between 18 and 65 years old who received the Ad26.COV2.S COVID-19 vaccine or a placebo.

This clone was seen only once. The chain recombines TRBV4-2 with TRBJ2-1, with TRBD1 matching over 10 bases. Per germline, CDR1 LGHNA and CDR2 YNFKEQ. The CDR3 is 15 residues long. After removal of 4 bases from V and 0 bases from J, the junction contained 0 bases not matched to a gene. The CDR3, as DNA: TGTGCCAGCAGCCGGGACAGGGGCTCCTACAATGAGCAGTTCTTC. Translating gives CASSRDRGSYNEQFF.

The chain uses TRBV7-3 and TRBJ2-5, with 11 bases identical to TRBD2. V lost 2 bases, J lost 0 bases, and 2 bases stayed unmatched. CDR3 length equals 16 residues. CDR1 and CDR2 (germline): SGHTA, FQGTGA. CDR3 amino acids: CASSLGTSGYQETQYF. The DNA for the CDR3 is TGTGCCAGCAGCTTAGGGACTAGCGGTTACCAAGAGACCCAGTACTTC.

The chain joins TRBV7-2 to TRBJ1-6; D is undetermined. This CDR3 is 18 amino acids long. V was clipped by 7 bases and J by 5 bases, with 24 bases between them. Germline CDR1 and CDR2: SGHTA and FQGNSA. The CDR3 loop reads CASTPNRAASGDNSPLHF. As DNA, the CDR3 is TGTGCCAGCACCCCAAACCGGGCAGCCTCAGGTGATAATTCACCCCTCCACTTT.

In regard to this clone: Different DNA sequences within this sample yield the same CDR3. CDR3 sequence (DNA): TGCGCCAGCAGCTTGGTTGGGGTCCAAGAGACCCAGTACTTC. Amino acids: CASSLVGVQETQYF. The chain recombines TRBV5-1 with TRBJ2-5, with D hard to call. In germline, CDR1 is SGHRS, CDR2 YFSETQ. This CDR3 has 14 amino acids. The V end lost 0 bases, the J end lost 1 base, and 7 bases lay between the germline ends.

V usage is TRBV5-6 and J usage is TRBJ2-7; the match to TRBD1 covers 8 bases. The germline V gene has CDR1 SGHDT and CDR2 YYEEEE. V shed 2 bases and J 3 bases; nucleotides not matched to a gene: 7. The CDR3 length is 15 residues. CDR3 coding DNA: TGTGCCAGCAGCTTCGGGACAGGTTATTACTACGAGCAGTACTTC. This translates into CASSFGTGYYYEQYF. The full variable domain, completed using reference TRBV5-6 and TRBJ2-7, is DAGVTQSPTHLIKTRGQQVTLRCSPKSGHDTVSWYQQALGQGPQFIFQYYEEEERQRGNFPDRFSGHQFPNYSSELNVNALLLGDSALYLCASSFGTGYYYEQYFGPGTRLTVT.

The gene calls are TRBV9 and TRBJ1-2; D is possibly TRBD1 (5 bases). The CDR3 runs 17 residues. V was shortened by 0 bases and J by 1 base, with 16 bases between the two germline ends. Germline V lookup: CDR1 SGDLS, CDR2 YYNGEE. The CDR3 sequence: CASSVEQGPALNYGYTF. CDR3 bases: TGTGCCAGCAGCGTAGAGCAGGGCCCAGCCCTTAACTATGGCTACACCTTC.

The chain carries TRBV4-3 and TRBJ2-2; D remains ambiguous. Deletions cut 2 bases from V and 6 bases from J, with 7 bases between. The germline gives CDR1 LGHNA, CDR2 YSLEER. This CDR3 region has 13 residues. The CDR3 bases are TGCGCCAGCAGCCAATCGTGGGCCGGGGAGCTGTTTTTT. Translating it yields CASSQSWAGELFF.

This chain joins TRBV14 and TRBJ1-2; TRBD1 matches at 8 bases. V shed 5 bases, J shed 4 bases, and the junction held 15 bases outside the gene matches. Germline loops: CDR1 SGHDN, CDR2 FVKESK. The CDR3 is made up of 17 amino acids. The CDR3 DNA reads as TGTGCCAGCAGCGCCCTATTAAACAGGGGGACCCTCTATGGCTACACCTTC. Its protein is CASSALLNRGTLYGYTF.

The gene calls are TRBV5-5 and TRBJ2-1; D gene unclear. CDR1 SGHKS and CDR2 YYEKEE come from the germline V gene (reference sequence). V lost 4 bases to trimming and J lost 3 bases, with 8 bases between them. The CDR3 covers 13 residues. CDR3 amino acids: CASSADGYNEQFF. The CDR3 DNA reads as TGTGCCAGCAGCGCAGACGGCTACAATGAGCAGTTCTTC.

The chain uses TRBV12-3 or TRBV12-4 and TRBJ1-2; D is ambiguous. This CDR3 region has 12 residues. Trimming removed 6 bases at V and 4 bases at J, with 9 bases between. The CDR3 DNA follows: TGTGCCAGCAGCCCTGACGGCTATGGCTACACCTTC. This encodes CASSPDGYGYTF.

This chain uses TRBV27 with TRBJ1-1; maybe TRBD1 (5 bases). V gave up 3 bases and J gave up 1 base, with 9 bases separating them. The CDR3 has 14 amino acids. Germline V CDR1 and CDR2: MNHEY, SMNVEV (reference sequence). The chain's CDR3 is CASSFTGGNTEAFF. CDR3 sequence (DNA): TGTGCCAGCAGTTTTACGGGGGGGAACACTGAAGCTTTCTTT.

The chain joins TRBV18 to TRBJ1-6; the D gene is possibly TRBD1 (6 bases). Looked up from germline, CDR1 is KGHSH and CDR2 is LQKENI. The CDR3 extends over 18 amino acids. V lost 2 bases and J 4 bases, leaving 18 bases between the germline ends. The CDR3 protein is CASSPVAGASGYNSPLHF. Written as DNA, the CDR3 is TGTGCCAGCTCACCAGTGGCAGGGGCGTCCGGATATAATTCACCCCTCCACTTT.

The gene calls are TRBV6-5 and TRBJ2-6; D is unclear. Germline loops: CDR1 MNHEY, CDR2 SVGAGI. V lost 7 bases and J lost 0, with 10 bases in between. The CDR3 totals 15 residues. The CDR3 sequence: CASKRTVSGANVLTF. CDR3 nucleotides: TGTGCCAGCAAAAGAACGGTCTCTGGGGCCAACGTCCTGACTTTC.

The chain combines TRBV14 with TRBJ2-5; D remains ambiguous. The germline CDR1 and CDR2 sequences are SGHDN and FVKESK. V was pared by 3 bases and J by 5 bases, with 19 bases between. The CDR3 contains 16 residues. CDR3 nucleotide sequence: TGTGCCAGCAGCCAGAAACCTCGAAATCGGTTTGAGACCCAGTACTTC. This translates into CASSQKPRNRFETQYF. Full variable domain (remainder filled in from reference TRBV14 and TRBJ2-5): EAGVTQFPSHSVIEKGQTVTLRCDPISGHDNLYWYRRVMGKEIKFLLHFVKESKQDESGMPNNRFLAERTGGTYSTLKVQPAELEDSGVYFCASSQKPRNRFETQYFGPGTRLLVL.

The chain combines TRBV6-2 or TRBV6-3 with TRBJ1-5; no clear D gene. Deletions cut 2 bases from V and 3 bases from J, with 5 bases between. Germline V CDR1 and CDR2: MNHEY, SVGEGT. This CDR3 region has 13 residues. The CDR3 coding sequence is TGTGCCAGCAGTTACACTTCCAATCAGCCCCAGCATTTT. Translation: CASSYTSNQPQHF.

This rearrangement joins TRBV14 to TRBJ1-6; D is uncertain. The CDR3 runs 15 residues. Germline CDR1 reads SGHDN; CDR2 reads FVKESK. V dropped 0 bases and J dropped 9 bases, with 12 bases sitting between them. DNA of the CDR3: TGTGCCAGCAGCCAAGATCTTGCAGAAAGTTCACCCCTCCACTTT. Its protein product is CASSQDLAESSPLHF.

The CDR3: CASSLDMGVEDTF. The CDR3 nucleotides are TGTGCCAGCAGCTTAGATATGGGGGTAGAGGACACCTTC. The chain recombines TRBV11-2 with TRBJ1-2, with TRBD1 as a possible D gene (5 bases). The germline V and J ends were trimmed by 0 bases and 12 bases, with 14 bases remaining between them. There are 13 residues in the CDR3. Germline values: CDR1 SGHAT, CDR2 FQNNGV. The variable domain in full, completed from reference TRBV11-2 and TRBJ1-2, reads EAGVAQSPRYKIIEKRQSVAFWCNPISGHATLYWYQQILGQGPKLLIQFQNNGVVDDSQLPKDRFSAERLKGVDSTLKIQPAKLEDSAVYLCASSLDMGVEDTFGSGTRLTVV.

The chain employs TRBV19 and TRBJ1-5, with D hard to call. The CDR3 consists of 12 residues. V was shortened by 4 bases and J by 9 bases, with 10 bases between the two germline ends. From germline, CDR1 is LNHDA and CDR2 SQIVND (reference sequence). The CDR3 region has the DNA TGTGCCAGTAGTACCGGTTCAGGGCCCCAGCATTTT. It specifies CASSTGSGPQHF.

This sequence joins TRBV7-2 and TRBJ1-2; possibly TRBD1 for D (5 bases). The CDR3 covers 15 residues. Per the germline V gene, CDR1 is SGHTA and CDR2 is FQGNSA. V was cut by 10 bases and J by 8 bases, with 26 bases left in between. The CDR3 protein is CATLQAETGRQGYTF. CDR3 DNA sequence: TGTGCCACCCTCCAAGCAGAAACAGGCCGCCAGGGCTACACCTTC.

The chain couples TRBV16 to TRBJ1-3; D gene ambiguous. This CDR3 contains 16 residues. Germline V gene sequence: CDR1 KGHSY, CDR2 FQNENV. The ends were cut back, 4 bases at V and 0 bases at J, with 13 bases in the middle. The CDR3 region has the DNA TGTGCCAGCAGCCTCCAGGATCCAAGCTCTGGAAACACCATATATTTT. Translating it yields CASSLQDPSSGNTIYF.

This clone has a handful of counts. The rearrangement joins TRBV18 to TRBJ1-5; D remains ambiguous. The germline V gene has CDR1 KGHSH and CDR2 LQKENI. Deletions cut 6 bases from V and 2 bases from J, with 14 bases between. The length of the CDR3 is 15 residues. The CDR3 loop is CASSKVAVGNQPQHF. CDR3 nucleotides: TGTGCCAGCTCCAAGGTGGCGGTGGGCAATCAGCCCCAGCATTTT.

The chain combines TRBV5-4 with TRBJ1-2; 10 positions match TRBD1. The length of the CDR3 is 15 residues. The germline gives CDR1 SGHNT, CDR2 YYREEE (reference sequence). J gave up 5 bases and V 4 bases, and 8 bases lay outside the gene matches. CDR3 coding DNA: TGTGCCAGCAGCCGCGGACAGGGGGAATGGTATGGCTACACCTTC. Translation: CASSRGQGEWYGYTF. The full variable domain, completed using reference TRBV5-4 and TRBJ1-2, is ETGVTQSPTHLIKTRGQQVTLRCSSQSGHNTVSWYQQALGQGPQFIFQYYREEENGRGNFPPRFSGLQFPNYSSELNVNALELDDSALYLCASSRGQGEWYGYTFGSGTRLTVV.

The chain recombines TRBV28 with TRBJ1-1; D ambiguous. Germline V lookup: CDR1 MDHEN, CDR2 SYDVKM. V was trimmed by 7 bases and J by 8 bases, leaving 11 bases between them. The CDR3 length is 11 residues. CDR3 sequence (DNA): TGTGCCAGCAATGAACGGACCGAAGCTTTCTTT. This codes for CASNERTEAFF.